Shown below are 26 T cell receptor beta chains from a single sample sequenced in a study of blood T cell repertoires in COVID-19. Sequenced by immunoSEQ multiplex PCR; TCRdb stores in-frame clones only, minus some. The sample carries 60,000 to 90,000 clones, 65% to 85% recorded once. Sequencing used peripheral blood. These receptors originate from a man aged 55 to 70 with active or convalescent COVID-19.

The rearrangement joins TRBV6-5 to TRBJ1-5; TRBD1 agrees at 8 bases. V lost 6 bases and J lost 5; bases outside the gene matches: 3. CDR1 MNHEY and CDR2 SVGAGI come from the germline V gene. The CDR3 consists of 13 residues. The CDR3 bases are TGTGCCAGCAGATCGGACAGGGATCAGCCCCAGCATTTT. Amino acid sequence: CASRSDRDQPQHF.

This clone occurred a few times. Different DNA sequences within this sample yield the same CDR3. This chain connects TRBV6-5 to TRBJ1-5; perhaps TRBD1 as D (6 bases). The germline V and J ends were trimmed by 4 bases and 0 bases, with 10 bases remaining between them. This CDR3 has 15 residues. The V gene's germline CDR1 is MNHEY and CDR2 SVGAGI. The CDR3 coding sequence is TGTGCCAGCAGTTTACAGGGTAATAGCAATCAGCCCCAGCATTTT. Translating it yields CASSLQGNSNQPQHF.

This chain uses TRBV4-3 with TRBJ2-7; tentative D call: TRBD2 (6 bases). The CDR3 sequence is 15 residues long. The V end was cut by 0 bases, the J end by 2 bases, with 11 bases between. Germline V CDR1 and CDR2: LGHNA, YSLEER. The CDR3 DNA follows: TGCGCCAGCAGCCAAGATCTGCGGGGCCCCTACGAGCAGTACTTC. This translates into CASSQDLRGPYEQYF.

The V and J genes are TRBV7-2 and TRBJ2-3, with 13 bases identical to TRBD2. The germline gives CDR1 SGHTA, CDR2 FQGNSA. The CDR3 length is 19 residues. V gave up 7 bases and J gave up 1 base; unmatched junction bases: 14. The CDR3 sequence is CASTLRLLAGGRGTDTQYF. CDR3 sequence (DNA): TGTGCCAGCACCCTACGGCTACTAGCGGGGGGGAGGGGCACAGATACGCAGTATTTT.

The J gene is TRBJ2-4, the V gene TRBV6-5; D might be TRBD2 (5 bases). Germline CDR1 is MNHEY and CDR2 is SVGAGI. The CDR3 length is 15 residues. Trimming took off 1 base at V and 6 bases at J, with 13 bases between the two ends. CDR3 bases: TGTGCCAGCAGTTACTTAGGGAGAGGGTTAAACATTCAGTACTTC. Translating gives CASSYLGRGLNIQYF.

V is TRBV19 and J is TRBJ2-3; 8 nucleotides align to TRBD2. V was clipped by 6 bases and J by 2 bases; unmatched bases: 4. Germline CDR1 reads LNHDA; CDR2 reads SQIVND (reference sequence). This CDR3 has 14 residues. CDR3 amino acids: CASSRRGDTDTQYF. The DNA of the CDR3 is TGTGCCAGTAGCCGGCGGGGGGACACAGATACGCAGTATTTT.

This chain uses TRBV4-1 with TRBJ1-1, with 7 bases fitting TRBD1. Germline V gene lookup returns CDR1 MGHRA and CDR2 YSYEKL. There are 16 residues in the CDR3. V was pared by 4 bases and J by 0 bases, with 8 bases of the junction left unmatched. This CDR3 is CASSPVPGQLNTEAFF. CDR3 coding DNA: TGCGCCAGCAGCCCTGTTCCGGGACAGCTGAACACTGAAGCTTTCTTT.

CDR3 region: CASSLGVGVGGSYNEQFF. As DNA, the CDR3 is TGTGCCAGCAGCTTAGGGGTGGGGGTAGGGGGCTCCTACAATGAGCAGTTCTTC. The chain combines TRBV7-2 with TRBJ2-1, with a tentative D call TRBD1 (6 bases). CDR3 size: 18 residues. In germline, CDR1 is SGHTA, CDR2 FQGNSA. The germline V and J ends were trimmed by 1 base and 0 bases, with 16 bases remaining between them.

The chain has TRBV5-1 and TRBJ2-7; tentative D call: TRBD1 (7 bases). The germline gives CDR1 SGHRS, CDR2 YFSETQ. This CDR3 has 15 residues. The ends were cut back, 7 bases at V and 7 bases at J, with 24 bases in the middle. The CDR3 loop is CASLQGAGGFGEQYF. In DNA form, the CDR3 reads TGCGCCAGCCTCCAAGGAGCAGGGGGGTTTGGGGAGCAGTACTTC.

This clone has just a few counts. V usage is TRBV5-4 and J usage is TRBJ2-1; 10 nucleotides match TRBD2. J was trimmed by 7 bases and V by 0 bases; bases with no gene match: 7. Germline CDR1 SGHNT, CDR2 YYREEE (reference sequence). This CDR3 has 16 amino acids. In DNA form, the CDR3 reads TGTGCCAGCAGCTTGGCGATTAGCGGGGGGACTAATGAGCAGTTCTTC. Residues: CASSLAISGGTNEQFF. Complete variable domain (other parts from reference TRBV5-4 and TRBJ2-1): ETGVTQSPTHLIKTRGQQVTLRCSSQSGHNTVSWYQQALGQGPQFIFQYYREEENGRGNFPPRFSGLQFPNYSSELNVNALELDDSALYLCASSLAISGGTNEQFFGPGTRLTVL.

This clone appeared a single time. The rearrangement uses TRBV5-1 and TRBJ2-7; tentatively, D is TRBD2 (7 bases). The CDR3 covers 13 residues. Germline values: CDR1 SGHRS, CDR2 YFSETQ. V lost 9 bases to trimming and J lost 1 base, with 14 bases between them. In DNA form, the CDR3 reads TGCGCCAACCGGACAGCGGGATCCTACGAGCAGTACTTC. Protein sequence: CANRTAGSYEQYF.

In DNA form, the CDR3 reads TGTGCCACCAGCGGGAGGGCCCCAGCCAACACTGAAGCTTTCTTT. Amino acid sequence: CATSGRAPANTEAFF. The V and J genes are TRBV15 and TRBJ1-1; D remains ambiguous. Germline CDR1 is LNHNV and CDR2 is YYDKDF (reference sequence). V was trimmed by 5 bases and J by 2 bases, leaving 15 bases between them. The CDR3 contains 15 residues.

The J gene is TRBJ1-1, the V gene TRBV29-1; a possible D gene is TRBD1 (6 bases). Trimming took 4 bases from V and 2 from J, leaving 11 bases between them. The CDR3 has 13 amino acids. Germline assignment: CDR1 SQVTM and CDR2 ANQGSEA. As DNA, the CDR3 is TGCAGCGTTGGAGGGGGAATTAACACTGAAGCTTTCTTT. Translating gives CSVGGGINTEAFF.

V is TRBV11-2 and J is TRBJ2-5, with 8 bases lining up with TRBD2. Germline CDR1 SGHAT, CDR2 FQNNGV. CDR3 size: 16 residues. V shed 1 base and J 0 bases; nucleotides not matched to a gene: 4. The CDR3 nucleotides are TGTGCCAGCAGCTTAGTTGGCGGGGGGTACCAAGAGACCCAGTACTTC. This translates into CASSLVGGGYQETQYF.

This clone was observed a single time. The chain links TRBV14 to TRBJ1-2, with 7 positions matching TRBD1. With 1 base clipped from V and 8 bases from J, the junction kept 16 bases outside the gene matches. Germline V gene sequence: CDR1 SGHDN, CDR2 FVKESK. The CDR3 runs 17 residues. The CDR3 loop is CASSQVHRGTLFGGYTF. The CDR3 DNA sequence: TGTGCCAGCAGCCAAGTCCACAGGGGAACCCTTTTTGGCGGCTACACCTTC.

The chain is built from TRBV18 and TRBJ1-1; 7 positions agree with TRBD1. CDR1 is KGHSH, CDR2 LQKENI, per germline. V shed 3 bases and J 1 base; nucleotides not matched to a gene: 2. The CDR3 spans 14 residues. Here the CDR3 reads CASSPEGANTEAFF. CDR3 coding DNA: TGTGCCAGCTCACCGGAGGGGGCGAACACTGAAGCTTTCTTT.

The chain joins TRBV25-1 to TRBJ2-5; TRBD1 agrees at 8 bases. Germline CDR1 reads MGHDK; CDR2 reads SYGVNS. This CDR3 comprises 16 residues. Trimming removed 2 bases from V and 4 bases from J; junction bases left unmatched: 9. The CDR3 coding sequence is TGTGCCAGCAGTGAACACAAAGGACAGGGCGGAGAGACCCAGTACTTC. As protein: CASSEHKGQGGETQYF.

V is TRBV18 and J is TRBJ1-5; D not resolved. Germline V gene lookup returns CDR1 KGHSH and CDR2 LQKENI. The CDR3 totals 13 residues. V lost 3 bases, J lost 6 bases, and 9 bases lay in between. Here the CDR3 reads CASSPSIVQPQHF. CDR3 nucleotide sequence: TGTGCCAGCTCACCCTCCATAGTTCAGCCCCAGCATTTT.

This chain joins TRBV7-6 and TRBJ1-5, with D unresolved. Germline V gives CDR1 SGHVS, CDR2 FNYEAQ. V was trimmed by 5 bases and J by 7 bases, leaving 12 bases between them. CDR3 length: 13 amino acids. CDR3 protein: CASSAGENQPQHF. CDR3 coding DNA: TGTGCCAGCAGCGCGGGAGAAAACCAGCCCCAGCATTTT.

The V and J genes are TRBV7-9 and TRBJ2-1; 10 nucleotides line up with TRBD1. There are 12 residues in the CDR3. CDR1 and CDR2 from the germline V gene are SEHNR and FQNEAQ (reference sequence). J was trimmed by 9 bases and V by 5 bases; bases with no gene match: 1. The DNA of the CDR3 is TGTGCCAGCAGCCGGACAGGGGGTGAGCAGTTCTTC. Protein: CASSRTGGEQFF.

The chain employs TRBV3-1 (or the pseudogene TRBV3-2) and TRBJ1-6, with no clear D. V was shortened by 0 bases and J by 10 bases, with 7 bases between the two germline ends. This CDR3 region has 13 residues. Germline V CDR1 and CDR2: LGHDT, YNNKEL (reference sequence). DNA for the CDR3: TGTGCCAGCAGCCAAGACGGGAAATCACCCCTCCACTTT. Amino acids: CASSQDGKSPLHF.

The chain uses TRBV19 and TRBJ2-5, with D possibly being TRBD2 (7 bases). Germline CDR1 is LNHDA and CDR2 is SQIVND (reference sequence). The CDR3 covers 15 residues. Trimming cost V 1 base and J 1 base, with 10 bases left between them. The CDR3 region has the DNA TGTGCCAGTAGTATAGCGCGGGGGCCCCAAGAGACCCAGTACTTC. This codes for CASSIARGPQETQYF.

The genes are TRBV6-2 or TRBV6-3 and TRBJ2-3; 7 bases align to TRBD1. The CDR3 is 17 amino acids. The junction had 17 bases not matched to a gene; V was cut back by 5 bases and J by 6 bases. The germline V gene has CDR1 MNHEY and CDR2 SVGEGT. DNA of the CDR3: TGTGCCAGCAGTCAGCCCCGGGACAGCCCATACCTTGATACGCAGTATTTT. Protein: CASSQPRDSPYLDTQYF.

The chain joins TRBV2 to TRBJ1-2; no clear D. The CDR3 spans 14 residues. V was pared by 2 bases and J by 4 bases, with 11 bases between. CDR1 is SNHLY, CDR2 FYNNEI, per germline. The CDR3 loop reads CASSEIQTSYGYTF. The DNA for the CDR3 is TGTGCCAGCAGTGAAATACAGACCAGCTATGGCTACACCTTC.

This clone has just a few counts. CDR3 DNA sequence: TGTGCCAGCAGTTACTTACAGGGGGCCTACGAGCAGTACTTC. Its protein product is CASSYLQGAYEQYF. The chain employs TRBV2 and TRBJ2-7, with TRBD1 identical over 8 bases. Losses at the gene ends were 5 bases for V and 2 bases for J; bases not matched to a gene: 5. Germline loops: CDR1 SNHLY, CDR2 FYNNEI. CDR3 length: 14 residues.

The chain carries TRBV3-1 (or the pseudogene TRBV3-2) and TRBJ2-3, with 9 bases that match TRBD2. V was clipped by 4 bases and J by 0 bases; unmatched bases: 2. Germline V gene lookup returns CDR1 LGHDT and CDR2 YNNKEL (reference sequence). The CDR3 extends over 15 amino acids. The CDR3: CASSLSGGSTDTQYF. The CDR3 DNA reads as TGTGCCAGCAGCCTTAGCGGGGGAAGCACAGATACGCAGTATTTT.